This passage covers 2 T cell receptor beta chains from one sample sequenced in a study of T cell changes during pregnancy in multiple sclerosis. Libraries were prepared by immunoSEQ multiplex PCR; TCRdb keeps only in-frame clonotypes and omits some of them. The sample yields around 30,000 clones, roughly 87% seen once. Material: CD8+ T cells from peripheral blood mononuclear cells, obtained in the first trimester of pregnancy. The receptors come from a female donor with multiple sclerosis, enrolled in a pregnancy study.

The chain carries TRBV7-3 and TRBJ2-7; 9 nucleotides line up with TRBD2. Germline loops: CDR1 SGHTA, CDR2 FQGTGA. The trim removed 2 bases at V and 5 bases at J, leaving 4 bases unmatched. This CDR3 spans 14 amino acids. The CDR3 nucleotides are TGTGCCAGCAGCTTAGCGGGAGGGCCCAACGAGCAGTACTTC. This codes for CASSLAGGPNEQYF.

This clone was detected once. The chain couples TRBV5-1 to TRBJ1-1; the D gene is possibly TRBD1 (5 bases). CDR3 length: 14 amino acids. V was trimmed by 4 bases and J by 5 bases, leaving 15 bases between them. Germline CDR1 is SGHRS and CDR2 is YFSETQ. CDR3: CASSPGVGVTEAFF. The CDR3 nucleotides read TGCGCCAGCAGCCCGGGAGTGGGGGTGACTGAAGCTTTCTTT.